This paragraph reports one T cell receptor beta chain. The sample is drawn from a study of blood T cell repertoires in COVID-19. In the study's own analysis: Quantification of nucleated cells was approximated via reference gene primer amplification. Sequencing was performed with immunoSEQ multiplex PCR; in TCRdb, only in-frame clones are kept and a portion is missing. V and J calls and clone size are given by that table; D and trimming were obtained from the DNA. The data hold 200,000 to 250,000 clones, with 75% to 90% observed a single time. Trimming took 5 bases from V and 5 from J; bases not matched to a gene: 5. The CDR3 length is 14 residues. Per the germline V gene, CDR1 is MNHEY and CDR2 is SVGAGI. Across about two dozen US areas, participants ranged in age from about 18 to 89 years. Participants' own reports of clinical history determined their cohort assignment. All exposed participants met a person with COVID-19 within 2 weeks before entering the study.

The sequenced material came from PBMCs or T cells enriched from blood (not recorded which). This TCR was recovered from a woman in her 30s who had been exposed to COVID-19. V usage is TRBV6-5 and J usage is TRBJ1-1; 10 nucleotides align to TRBD1. Written as DNA, the CDR3 is TGTGCCAGCAGTCGGACAGGGGGAGGGACTGAAGCTTTCTTT. Translation gives CASSRTGGGTEAFF.